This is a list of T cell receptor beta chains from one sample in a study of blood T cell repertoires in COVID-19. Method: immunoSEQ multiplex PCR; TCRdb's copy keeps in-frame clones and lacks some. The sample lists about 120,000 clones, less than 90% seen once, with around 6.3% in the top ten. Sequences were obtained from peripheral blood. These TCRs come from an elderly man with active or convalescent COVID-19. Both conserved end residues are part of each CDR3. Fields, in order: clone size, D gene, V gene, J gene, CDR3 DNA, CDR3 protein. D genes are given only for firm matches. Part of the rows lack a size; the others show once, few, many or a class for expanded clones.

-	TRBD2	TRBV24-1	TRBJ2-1	TGTGCCACCAGTGACTCCCGACTAGCGGCCTACAATGAGCAGTTCTTC	CATSDSRLAAYNEQFF
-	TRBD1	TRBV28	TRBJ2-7	TGTGCCTCTCGGACAGGGAGCTACGAGCAGTACTTC	CASRTGSYEQYF
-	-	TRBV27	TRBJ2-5	TGTGCCACCCCGAGTTTCTTGGAGACCCAGTACTTC	CATPSFLETQYF
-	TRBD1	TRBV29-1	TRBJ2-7	TGCAGCGCCGGGACAGGGAATACCTACGAGCAGTACTTC	CSAGTGNTYEQYF
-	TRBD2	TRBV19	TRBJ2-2	TGTGCCAGTACGAGGCTAGCGGGGGACACCGGGGAGCTGTTTTTT	CASTRLAGDTGELFF
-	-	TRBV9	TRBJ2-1	TGTGCCAGCAGCGTAGATGGGAGGTCCTACAATGAGCAGTTCTTC	CASSVDGRSYNEQFF
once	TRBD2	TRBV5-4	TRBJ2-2	TGTGCCAGCAGCCTGGGACTAGCGGGGGTGAACACCGGGGAGCTGTTTTTT	CASSLGLAGVNTGELFF
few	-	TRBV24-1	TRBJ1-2	TGTGCCACCAGTGATTCAGGACAGCTCTATGGCTACACCTTC	CATSDSGQLYGYTF
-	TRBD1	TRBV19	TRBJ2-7	TGTGCCAGTAGTATCGAACAGGGGTTGAGTTTGCCCTACGAGCAGTACTTC	CASSIEQGLSLPYEQYF
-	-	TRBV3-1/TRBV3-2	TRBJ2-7	TGTGCCAGCAGCCAAGGGGGCCAGATCTACGAGCAGTACTTC	CASSQGGQIYEQYF